Listed below are T cell receptor beta chains from one sample, sequenced in a study of shared clonotypes between healthy human individuals. Data came from immunoSEQ multiplex PCR; TCRdb stores just in-frame clones and leaves some out. This sample has 2 million to 3 million clones, with approximately 93% found just once. Sequenced: naive CD4+ T cells from PBMCs. The receptors were sampled from a young man in good health. Some clones in this sample may be carry-over from other donors' samples. CDR3s include the opening cysteine and the closing phenylalanine or tryptophan. The order of the fields is clone size, J gene, V gene, CDR3 protein. For some rows the clone size is stated as once, few or many, or as a class when expanded; others skip it.

NA | TRBJ1-5 | TRBV27 | CASSFGRQGDQPQHF
NA | TRBJ1-4 | TRBV5-6 | CASSDGDREAEKLFF
NA | TRBJ1-4 | TRBV5-4 | CASSLEEEKLFF
NA | TRBJ1-5 | TRBV30 | CAWSVQRTGYNQPQHF
NA | TRBJ2-3 | TRBV28 | CASSQGTPRPDTQYF
NA | TRBJ1-5 | TRBV27 | CASSPGTGYSNQPQHF
NA | TRBJ1-1 | TRBV28 | CASVGRPNTEAFF
NA | TRBJ1-2 | TRBV11-2 | CASRAFRGANYGYTF
few | TRBJ1-2 | TRBV28 | CASSLEGYTF
NA | NA | TRBV6-5 | CASRKGLSSYEQYF
NA | TRBJ2-1 | TRBV10-1 | CASSESRGDEQFF
NA | TRBJ2-7 | TRBV5-6 | CASSPKTGYGYEQYF
NA | TRBJ1-1 | TRBV28 | CASSLLPGEAFF
once | TRBJ1-3 | TRBV11-2 | CASRPSSGNTIYF
NA | TRBJ2-1 | TRBV6-1 | CASSELNGAGVIYEQFF
NA | TRBJ2-5 | TRBV7-2 | CASSLTGTQYF
NA | TRBJ1-1 | TRBV7-8 | CASSLFRLNTEAFF
NA | TRBJ2-1 | TRBV19 | CASSIVGLSEQFF
NA | TRBJ1-1 | TRBV5-4 | CASSENTGGNTEAFF
NA | TRBJ2-2 | TRBV19 | CASSIGGTGSTGELFF
NA | TRBJ1-3 | TRBV7-2 | CASSLGGSGNTIYF
NA | TRBJ2-2 | TRBV19 | CASSTRPDRLGELFF
NA | TRBJ1-1 | TRBV5-6 | CASSSAPGRNTEAFF
NA | TRBJ2-2 | TRBV30 | CAWRPLGTGELFF
once | TRBJ1-2 | TRBV20-1 | CSARGTPGYTF
NA | TRBJ2-3 | TRBV20-1 | CSARIADTQYF
NA | TRBJ2-6 | TRBV30 | CAWSLANSGANVLTF
NA | TRBJ1-1 | TRBV10-3 | CAISAMRVETEAFF
NA | TRBJ2-7 | TRBV2 | CASSSEDRGLEQYF
NA | TRBJ2-1 | TRBV5-4 | CASSFSGSSSYNEQFF
NA | TRBJ1-3 | TRBV10-3 | CAISEAGTASLSGNTIYF
NA | TRBJ1-5 | TRBV5-1 | CASSQGTGGQPQHF
NA | TRBJ2-2 | TRBV9 | CASSVAVGSTGELFF
NA | TRBJ2-7 | TRBV5-8 | CASSLPGLAGGQQYF
NA | TRBJ2-7 | TRBV7-9 | CASSLEGQSLTYEQYF
NA | TRBJ2-7 | TRBV5-1 | CASSSGAGVAYEQYF
NA | TRBJ2-3 | TRBV6-1 | CASSNRLAADTQYF
NA | TRBJ2-7 | TRBV2 | CASSDNSYEQYF
NA | TRBJ1-1 | TRBV28 | CASSDPGTGVEAFF
NA | TRBJ2-4 | TRBV7-2 | CASSPGPVQYF
NA | TRBJ1-5 | TRBV5-8 | CASSTGTGGYQPQHF
NA | TRBJ2-5 | TRBV5-1 | CASTLLPSLQETQYF
once | TRBJ1-2 | TRBV10-3 | CAIKAGTGGGLLYGYTF
NA | TRBJ1-3 | TRBV5-1 | CASSLQGAGNTIYF
NA | TRBJ2-1 | TRBV6-6 | CASSSWTSGMYNEQFF
NA | TRBJ2-1 | TRBV27 | CASSSSIAGGPHNEQFF
NA | TRBJ1-1 | TRBV28 | CASSLSGRTEAFF
NA | TRBJ1-2 | TRBV4-3 | CASSQEWAGDGYTF
NA | TRBJ1-2 | TRBV28 | CASSSSTGDYGYTF
NA | TRBJ2-7 | TRBV2 | CASIRFPDYEQYF
NA | TRBJ2-7 | TRBV5-1 | CASSLVAGAPAEQYF